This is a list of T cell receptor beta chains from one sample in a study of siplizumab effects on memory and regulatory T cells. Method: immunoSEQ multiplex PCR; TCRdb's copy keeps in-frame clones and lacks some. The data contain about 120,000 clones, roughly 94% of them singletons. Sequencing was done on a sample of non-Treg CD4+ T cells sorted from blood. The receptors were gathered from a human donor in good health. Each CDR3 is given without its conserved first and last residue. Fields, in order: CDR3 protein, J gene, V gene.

ASSADRGSYGYT | TRBJ1-2 | TRBV18
ASSAVAGAITDTQY | TRBJ2-3 | TRBV7-6
ASSPVGAGIRETQY | TRBJ2-5 | TRBV14
ASSVRSYQETQY | TRBJ2-5 | TRBV9
ASSPGATTEAF | TRBJ1-1 | TRBV5-1
ASSLSEGIAGYEQY | TRBJ2-7 | TRBV7-9
ASSLGWQAKNYGYT | TRBJ1-2 | TRBV7-8
ASSPDRDTYGYT | TRBJ1-2 | TRBV19
ASRQDRGATNEKLF | TRBJ1-4 | TRBV2
ASSLDGQTYEQY | TRBJ2-7 | TRBV5-4
ASSIDHKAGGLPYEQY | TRBJ2-7 | TRBV19
ASSLGTQARADYEQY | TRBJ2-7 | TRBV7-8
ASSYSTSATYEQY | TRBJ2-7 | TRBV6-6
ASSALGQGTSPLH | TRBJ1-6 | TRBV6-1
ASSYKTGAPIGYT | TRBJ1-2 | TRBV6-5
ASSLTPGTEAF | TRBJ1-1 | TRBV6-5
ASSRTGEGTEAF | TRBJ1-1 | TRBV6-5
ASSSKTSGRVKTQY | TRBJ2-5 | TRBV7-9
ASSVGSGGAYEQF | TRBJ2-1 | TRBV9
ASSSRPEEKLF | TRBJ1-4 | TRBV18
ASSDTRDRETQY | TRBJ2-5 | TRBV10-1
ASRRTAGETQY | TRBJ2-5 | TRBV2
ASRTGNSGANVLT | TRBJ2-6 | TRBV10-2
ASSLVGLNGYT | TRBJ1-2 | TRBV7-9
ASSRGSSDSSYNEQF | TRBJ2-1 | TRBV28
ASSPGSGSGYNEQF | TRBJ2-1 | TRBV7-2
ASSLGIIAGETDTQY | TRBJ2-3 | TRBV5-1
ASRQSNSNQPQH | TRBJ1-5 | TRBV6-1
ASSNTFVGGNRNEQF | TRBJ2-1 | TRBV11-3
ASSSPVTGRVKLF | TRBJ1-4 | TRBV6-5
ASSEVPDEKLF | TRBJ1-4 | TRBV6-1
ASSIGPTAEKLF | TRBJ1-4 | TRBV19
ASSLFMTRLAQDQETQY | TRBJ2-5 | TRBV5-1
ASSYSQGANDGYT | TRBJ1-2 | TRBV6-6
SVRGDPNEKLF | TRBJ1-4 | TRBV29-1
ASSFSWQVAYEQY | TRBJ2-7 | TRBV27
ASSAGGDTQY | TRBJ2-3 | TRBV2
ASSQGGTRDYGYT | TRBJ1-2 | TRBV27
ASSRQGASNEQF | TRBJ2-1 | TRBV6-5
ASRGPGQGAGEQY | TRBJ2-7 | TRBV25-1
ASRRGTVNTEAF | TRBJ1-1 | TRBV6-4
ASSPSGDSGNTIY | TRBJ1-3 | TRBV18
ASSYSMEGVREKLF | TRBJ1-4 | TRBV6-5
ASSGYIGDTGELF | TRBJ2-2 | TRBV6-5
ASSLGTTGGTEAF | TRBJ1-1 | TRBV5-5
ASSEIAGAHYEQY | TRBJ2-7 | TRBV25-1
AISDILGKGSDTQY | TRBJ2-3 | TRBV10-3
ASRRFSYEQY | TRBJ2-7 | TRBV6-5
ATSRDYGGSNQPQH | TRBJ1-5 | TRBV15
ASSTAPGLAGPRTDTQY | TRBJ2-3 | TRBV19
ASSPSSGYGYT | TRBJ1-2 | TRBV18
ASRKQGMNTEAF | TRBJ1-1 | TRBV19